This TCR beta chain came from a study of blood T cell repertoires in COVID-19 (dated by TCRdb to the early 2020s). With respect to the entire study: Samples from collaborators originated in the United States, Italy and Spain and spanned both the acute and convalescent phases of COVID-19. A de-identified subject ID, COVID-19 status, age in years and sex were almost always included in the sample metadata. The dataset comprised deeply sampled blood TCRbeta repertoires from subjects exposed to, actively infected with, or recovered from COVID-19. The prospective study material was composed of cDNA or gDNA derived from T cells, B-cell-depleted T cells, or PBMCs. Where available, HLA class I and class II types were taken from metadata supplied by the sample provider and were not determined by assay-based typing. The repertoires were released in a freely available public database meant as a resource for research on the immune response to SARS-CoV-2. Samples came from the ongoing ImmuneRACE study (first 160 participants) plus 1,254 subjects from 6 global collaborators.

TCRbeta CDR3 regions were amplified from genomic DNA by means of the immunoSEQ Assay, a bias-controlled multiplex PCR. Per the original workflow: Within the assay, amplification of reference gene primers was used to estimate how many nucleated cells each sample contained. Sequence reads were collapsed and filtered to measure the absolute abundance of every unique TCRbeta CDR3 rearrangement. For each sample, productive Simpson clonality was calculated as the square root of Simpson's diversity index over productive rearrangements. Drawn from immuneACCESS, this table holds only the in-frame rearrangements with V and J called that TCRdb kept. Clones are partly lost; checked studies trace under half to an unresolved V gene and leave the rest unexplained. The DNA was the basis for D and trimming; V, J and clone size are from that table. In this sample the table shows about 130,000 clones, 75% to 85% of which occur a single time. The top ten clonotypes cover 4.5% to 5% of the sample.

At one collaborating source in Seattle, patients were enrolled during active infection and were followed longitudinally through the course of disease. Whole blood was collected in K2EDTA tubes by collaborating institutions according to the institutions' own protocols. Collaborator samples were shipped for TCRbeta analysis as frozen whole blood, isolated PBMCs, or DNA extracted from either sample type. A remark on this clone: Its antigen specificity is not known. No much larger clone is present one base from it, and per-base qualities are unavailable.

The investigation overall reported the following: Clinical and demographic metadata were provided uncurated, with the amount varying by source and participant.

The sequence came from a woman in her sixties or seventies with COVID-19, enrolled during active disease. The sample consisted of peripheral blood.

The CDR3 region reads CASSLGLAGDETQYF. The nucleotide sequence reads as follows: TGCGCCAGCAGCCTAGGACTAGCGGGGGACGAGACCCAGTACTTC. The chain was built from TRBV5-1 and TRBJ2-5; TRBD2 agrees with 13 junctional bases. V is cut back by 4 bases and J by 5 bases, with 5 bases in the junction unmatched. CDR1 and CDR2 were assigned from the germline V gene as SGHRS and YFSETQ. Spanning cysteine to phenylalanine, the CDR3 consists of 15 amino acids. The kept DNA is CDR3 alone, 45 bases in frame from the first base.